This T cell receptor beta chain was obtained from a study of regulatory T cells in long-lasting Graves disease. Ten or more counts support this clonotype. As to time point: newly diagnosed GD, antithyroid drugs for less than 3 months. There was RNA extracted from PBMCs, and the TCR library was made from it. CDR3 regions were amplified by Arm-PCR using iRepertoire HTBI primers to build TCR beta libraries. TCRdb ran MiXCR on the multiplex PCR reads and lists one entry per CDR3 protein. This table has 600,000 to 650,000 distinct CDR3 sequences, less than 20% appearing once. The CDR3 is 14 amino acids. Trimming shortened V by 3 bases and J by 0 bases, and 8 bases separated the two germline ends. Germline V gives CDR1 SGHTA, CDR2 FQGNSA. This sample was shared with a second study, whose subject was T cells in Graves' hyperthyroidism and ophthalmopathy.

This TCR derives from a woman in her 30s with Graves disease. The chain joins TRBV7-2 to TRBJ1-1; a possible D gene is TRBD1 (5 bases). Sequenced material: peripheral blood mononuclear cells (PBMCs), taken at new diagnosis, from a patient treated with antithyroid drugs. In DNA, the CDR3 is TGTGCCAGCAGCTTTGACAGACTGAACACTGAAGCTTTCTTT. Encoded protein: CASSFDRLNTEAFF.